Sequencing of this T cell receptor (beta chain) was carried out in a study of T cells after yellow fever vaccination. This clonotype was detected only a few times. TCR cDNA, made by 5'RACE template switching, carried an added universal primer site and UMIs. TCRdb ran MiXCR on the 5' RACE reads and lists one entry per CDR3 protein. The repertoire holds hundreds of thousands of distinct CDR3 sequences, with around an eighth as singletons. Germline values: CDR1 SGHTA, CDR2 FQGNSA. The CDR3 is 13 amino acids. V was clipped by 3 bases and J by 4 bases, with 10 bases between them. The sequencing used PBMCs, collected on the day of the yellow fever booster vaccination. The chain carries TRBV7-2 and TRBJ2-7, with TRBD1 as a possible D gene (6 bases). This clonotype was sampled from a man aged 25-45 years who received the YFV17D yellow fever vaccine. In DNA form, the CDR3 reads TGTGCCAGCAGCTTGGGCGGACAGTACGAGCAGTACTTC. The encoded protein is CASSLGGQYEQYF.